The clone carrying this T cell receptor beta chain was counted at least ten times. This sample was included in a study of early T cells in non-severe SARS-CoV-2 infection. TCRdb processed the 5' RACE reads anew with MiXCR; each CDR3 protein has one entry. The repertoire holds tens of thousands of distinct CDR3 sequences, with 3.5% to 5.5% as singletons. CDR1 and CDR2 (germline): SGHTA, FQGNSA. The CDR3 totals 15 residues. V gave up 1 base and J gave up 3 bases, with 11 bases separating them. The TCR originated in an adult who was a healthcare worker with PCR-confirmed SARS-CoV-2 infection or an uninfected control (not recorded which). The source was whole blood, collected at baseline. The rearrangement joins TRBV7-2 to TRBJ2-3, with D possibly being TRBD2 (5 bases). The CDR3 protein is CASSLGGKRTDTQYF. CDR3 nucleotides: TGTGCCAGCAGCTTAGGAGGGAAGAGAACAGATACGCAGTATTTT.